Below, one T cell receptor (beta chain) is given with its context. Original methodology: How many nucleated cells were present was estimated from reference gene primer amplification. Clones were read by immunoSEQ multiplex PCR, and TCRdb kept only the in-frame ones, dropping some. V, J and clone size are those of that table, while D and trimming were read from the DNA. The data show around 24,000 clones, 86% seen once. The data are from a study of blood T cell repertoires in COVID-19. Study as a whole: PBMCs, B-cell-depleted T cells, or T cells provided the cDNA or gDNA that made up the material.

The CDR3 runs to 16 residues. V was pared by 2 bases and J by 4 bases, with 4 bases of the junction left unmatched. Germline CDR1 and CDR2: SEHNR and FQNEAQ (reference sequence). V usage is TRBV7-9 and J usage is TRBJ2-5; 13 bases line up with TRBD2. This clonotype was sampled from a human donor with active COVID-19. The donor label of this sample is uncertain. Sequencing was done on a sample of peripheral blood. The CDR3 DNA is TGTGCCAGCAGCTTAACTAGCGGGGGGGCCTCAGAGACCCAGTACTTC. As protein: CASSLTSGGASETQYF. The full variable domain, in which reference TRBV7-9 and TRBJ2-5 provide the parts outside the CDR3, is DTGVSQNPRHKITKRGQNVTFRCDPISEHNRLYWYRQTLGQGPEFLTYFQNEAQLEKSRLLSDRFSAERPKGSFSTLEIQRTEQGDSAMYLCASSLTSGGASETQYFGPGTRLLVL.